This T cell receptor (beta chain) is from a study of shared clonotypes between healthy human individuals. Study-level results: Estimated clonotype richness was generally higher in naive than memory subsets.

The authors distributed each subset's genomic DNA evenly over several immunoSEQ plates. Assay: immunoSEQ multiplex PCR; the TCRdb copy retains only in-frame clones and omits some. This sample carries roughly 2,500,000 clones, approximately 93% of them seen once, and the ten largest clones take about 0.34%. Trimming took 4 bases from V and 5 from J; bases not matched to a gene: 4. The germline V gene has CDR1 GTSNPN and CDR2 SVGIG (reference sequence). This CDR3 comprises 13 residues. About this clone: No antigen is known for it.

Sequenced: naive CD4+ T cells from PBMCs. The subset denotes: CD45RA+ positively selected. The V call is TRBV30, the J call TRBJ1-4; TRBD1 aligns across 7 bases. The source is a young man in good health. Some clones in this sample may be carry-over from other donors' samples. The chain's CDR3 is CAWKTGLNEKLFF. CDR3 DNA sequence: TGTGCCTGGAAGACAGGGTTGAATGAAAAACTGTTTTTT.